The source of this TCR beta chain is a study of beta chain features in type 1 diabetes. This clone was counted between two and nine times. Germline V gene sequence: CDR1 LGHNA, CDR2 YSLEER. This CDR3 spans 14 amino acids. The germline V and J ends were trimmed by 4 bases and 0 bases, with 8 bases remaining between them. Expressed TCRB transcripts got sequenced, as all isolated RNA was reverse transcribed. Repertoires were generated with immunoSEQ multiplex PCR, while TCRdb's copy carries only in-frame clones and drops some. The repertoire holds 400,000 to 550,000 clones, with 11% as singletons. The chain links TRBV4-3 to TRBJ2-3, with D tentatively TRBD1 (5 bases). The sequence was collected from a woman aged 18-29 years in good health. The specimen was naive CD4+ T cells from blood. The CDR3 loop is CASSLGPSTDTQYF. Written as DNA, the CDR3 is TGCGCCAGCAGCCTGGGGCCTAGCACAGATACGCAGTATTTT.